This TCR beta chain was sequenced in a study of CXCR3-negative and CXCR3-positive naive CD8 T cells. Findings and caveats of the study: CXCR3-expressing naive cells carried TRB CDR3s more hydrophobic than those of CXCR3-negative naive cells.

Triplicate sorting captured approximately 290,000 cells each from every CD8+ T cell subset. As to this clonotype: Its antigen is unidentified.

The germline CDR1 and CDR2 sequences are SGHAT and FQNNGV. The length of the CDR3 is 15 residues. In preparing the TRB cDNA libraries, 5' RACE with UMI labels was used. TCRdb reprocessed the 5' RACE reads, with one entry per CDR3 protein and no DNA. The sample holds about 7,000 distinct CDR3 sequences. The chain uses TRBV11-2 and TRBJ2-5. This clonotype was sampled from a human donor in good health. Some clones in this sample may be carry-over from other donors' samples. Sequencing was performed on naive CXCR3+ CD8+ T cells from blood. Subset reported: CD45RO-CCR7+CD27+CD95- naive CD8+ T cells expressing CXCR3 (TNR3+). The CDR3 sequence: CASSLAVGHGETQYF.